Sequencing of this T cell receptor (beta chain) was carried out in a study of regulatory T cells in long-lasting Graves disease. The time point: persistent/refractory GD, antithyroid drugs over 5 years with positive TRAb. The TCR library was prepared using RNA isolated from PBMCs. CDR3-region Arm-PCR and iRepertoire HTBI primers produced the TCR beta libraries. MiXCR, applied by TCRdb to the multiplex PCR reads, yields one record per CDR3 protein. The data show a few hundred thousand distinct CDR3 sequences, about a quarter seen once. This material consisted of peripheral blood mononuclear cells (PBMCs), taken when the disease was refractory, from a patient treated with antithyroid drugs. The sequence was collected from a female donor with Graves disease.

The CDR3 loop reads CSAQGGAREQYF. CDR3 nucleotides: TGCAGTGCCCAAGGGGGGGCCCGCGAGCAGTACTTC. The J gene is TRBJ2-7, the V gene TRBV20-1, with TRBD2 as a possible D gene (7 bases). The CDR3 is 12 residues long. The V end was cut by 6 bases, the J end by 6 bases, with 15 bases between. The germline V gene encodes CDR1 DFQATT and CDR2 SNEGSKA (reference sequence).